Below, one T cell receptor (beta chain) is given with its context. The CDR3 sequence is 16 residues long. The germline V gene encodes CDR1 MNHNS and CDR2 SASEGT. Deletions cut 1 base from V and 3 bases from J, with 16 bases between. This specimen comes from a study of OX40 agonist ivuxolimab in advanced cancers. The data were produced by immunoSEQ multiplex PCR, yet TCRdb's version contains in-frame clones alone and is incomplete. The data show 60,000 to 75,000 clones, about 90% seen once. V gene TRBV6-1 combines with J gene TRBJ2-7; the D is unclear. The sequence was collected from an adult with an advanced solid tumor such as melanoma, head and neck, liver or kidney cancer. Sequenced material: CD4+ or CD8+ T cells sorted from blood, taken in a trial of the OX40 agonist ivuxolimab. The CDR3 DNA is TGTGCCAGCAGTGAAGTCCCCCCCCGGTCAGGCTACGAGCAGTACTTC. It is translated as CASSEVPPRSGYEQYF.